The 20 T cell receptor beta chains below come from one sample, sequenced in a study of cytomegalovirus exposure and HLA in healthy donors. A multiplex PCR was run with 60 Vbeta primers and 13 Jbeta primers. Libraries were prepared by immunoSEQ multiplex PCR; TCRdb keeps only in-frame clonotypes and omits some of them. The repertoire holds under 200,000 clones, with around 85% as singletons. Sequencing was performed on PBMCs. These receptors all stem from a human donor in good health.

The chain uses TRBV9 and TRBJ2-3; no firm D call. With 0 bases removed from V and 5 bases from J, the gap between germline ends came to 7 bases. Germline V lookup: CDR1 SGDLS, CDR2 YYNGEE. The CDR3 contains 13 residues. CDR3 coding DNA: TGTGCCAGCAGCGTAGCCGGTGGAGATACGCAGTATTTT. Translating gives CASSVAGGDTQYF.

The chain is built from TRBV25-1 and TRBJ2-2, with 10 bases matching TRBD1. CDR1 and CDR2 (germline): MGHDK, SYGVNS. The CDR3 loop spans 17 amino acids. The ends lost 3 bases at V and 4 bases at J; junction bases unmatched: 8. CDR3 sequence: CASSDPGTGVGTGELFF. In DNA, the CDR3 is TGTGCCAGCAGTGACCCCGGGACAGGGGTTGGCACCGGGGAGCTGTTTTTT.

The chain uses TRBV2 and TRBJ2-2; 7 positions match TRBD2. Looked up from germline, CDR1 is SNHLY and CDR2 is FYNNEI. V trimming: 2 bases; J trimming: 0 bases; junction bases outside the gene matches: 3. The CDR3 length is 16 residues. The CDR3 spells CASSENGGSNTGELFF. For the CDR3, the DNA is TGTGCCAGCAGTGAAAACGGGGGGTCGAACACCGGGGAGCTGTTTTTT.

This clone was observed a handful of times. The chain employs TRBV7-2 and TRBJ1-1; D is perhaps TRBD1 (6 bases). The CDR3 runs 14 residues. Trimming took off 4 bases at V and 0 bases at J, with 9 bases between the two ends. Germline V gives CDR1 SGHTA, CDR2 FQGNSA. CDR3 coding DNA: TGTGCCAGCAGCTCACAGGGAATGAACACTGAAGCTTTCTTT. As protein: CASSSQGMNTEAFF. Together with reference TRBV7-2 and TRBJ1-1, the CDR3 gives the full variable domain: GAGVSQSPSNKVTEKGKDVELRCDPISGHTALYWYRQSLGQGLEFLIYFQGNSAPDKSGLPSDRFSAERTGGSVSTLTIQRTQQEDSAVYLCASSSQGMNTEAFFGQGTRLTVV.

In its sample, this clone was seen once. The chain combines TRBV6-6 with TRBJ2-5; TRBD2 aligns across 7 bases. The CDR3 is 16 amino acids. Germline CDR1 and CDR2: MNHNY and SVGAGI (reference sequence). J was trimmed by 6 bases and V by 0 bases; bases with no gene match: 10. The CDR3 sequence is CASSYSISASGKTQYF. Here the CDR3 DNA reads TGTGCCAGCAGTTACTCGATATCCGCTAGCGGAAAGACCCAGTACTTC.

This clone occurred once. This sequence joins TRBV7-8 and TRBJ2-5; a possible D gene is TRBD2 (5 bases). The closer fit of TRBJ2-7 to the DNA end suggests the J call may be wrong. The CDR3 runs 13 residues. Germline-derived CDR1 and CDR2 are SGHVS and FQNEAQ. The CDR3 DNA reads TGTGCCAGCACCCCGGACTGGACCTACGAGCAGTACTTC. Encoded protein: CASTPDWTYEQYF.

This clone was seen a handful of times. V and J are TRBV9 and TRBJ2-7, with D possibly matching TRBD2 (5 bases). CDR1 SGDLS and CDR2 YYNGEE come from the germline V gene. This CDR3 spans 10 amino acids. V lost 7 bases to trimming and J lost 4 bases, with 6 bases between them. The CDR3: CASGEYEQYF. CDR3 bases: TGTGCCAGCGGGGAGTACGAGCAGTACTTC.

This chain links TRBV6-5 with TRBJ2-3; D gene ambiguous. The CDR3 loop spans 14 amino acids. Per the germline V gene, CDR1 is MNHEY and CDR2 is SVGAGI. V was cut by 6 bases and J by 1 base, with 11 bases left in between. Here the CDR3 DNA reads TGTGCCAGCAGGGGTTTTCAGGGCACAGATACGCAGTATTTT. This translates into CASRGFQGTDTQYF.

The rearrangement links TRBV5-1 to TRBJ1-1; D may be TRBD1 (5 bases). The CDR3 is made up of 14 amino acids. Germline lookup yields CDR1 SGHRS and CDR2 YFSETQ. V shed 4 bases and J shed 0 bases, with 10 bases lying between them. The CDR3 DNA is TGCGCCAGCAGCCTGACAGCCATGAACACTGAAGCTTTCTTT. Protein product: CASSLTAMNTEAFF.

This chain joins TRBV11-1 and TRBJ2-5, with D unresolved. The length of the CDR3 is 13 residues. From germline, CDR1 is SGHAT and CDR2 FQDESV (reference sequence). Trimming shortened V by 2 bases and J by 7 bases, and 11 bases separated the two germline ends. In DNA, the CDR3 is TGTGCCAGCAGCTTAACGAAGTCGGGGACCCAGTACTTC. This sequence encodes CASSLTKSGTQYF.

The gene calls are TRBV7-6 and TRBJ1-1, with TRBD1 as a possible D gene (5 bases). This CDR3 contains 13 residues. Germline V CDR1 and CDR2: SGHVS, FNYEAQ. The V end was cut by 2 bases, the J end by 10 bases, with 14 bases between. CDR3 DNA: TGTGCCAGCAGCTTAAGCCAGGGTAAGCCAGCTTTCTTT. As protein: CASSLSQGKPAFF.

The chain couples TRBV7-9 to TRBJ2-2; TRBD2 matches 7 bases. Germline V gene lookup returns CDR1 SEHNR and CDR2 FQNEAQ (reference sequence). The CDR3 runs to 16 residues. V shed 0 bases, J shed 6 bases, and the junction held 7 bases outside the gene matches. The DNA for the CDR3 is TGTGCCAGCAGCTTAGCGGGGGGGATGTACGCCGGGGAGCTGTTTTTT. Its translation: CASSLAGGMYAGELFF.

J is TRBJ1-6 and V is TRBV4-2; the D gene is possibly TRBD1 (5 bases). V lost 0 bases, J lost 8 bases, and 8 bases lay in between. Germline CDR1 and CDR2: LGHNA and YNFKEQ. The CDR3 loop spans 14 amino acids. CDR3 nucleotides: TGTGCCAGCAGCCAAGACAGGGTGGATTCACCCCTCCACTTT. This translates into CASSQDRVDSPLHF.

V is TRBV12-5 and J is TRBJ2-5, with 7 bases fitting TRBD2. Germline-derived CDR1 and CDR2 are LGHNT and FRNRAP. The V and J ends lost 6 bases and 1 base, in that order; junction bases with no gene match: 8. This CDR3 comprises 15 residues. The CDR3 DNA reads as TGTGCTAGTGGGCCGGGGGGTAAGGTCCAAGAGACCCAGTACTTC. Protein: CASGPGGKVQETQYF.

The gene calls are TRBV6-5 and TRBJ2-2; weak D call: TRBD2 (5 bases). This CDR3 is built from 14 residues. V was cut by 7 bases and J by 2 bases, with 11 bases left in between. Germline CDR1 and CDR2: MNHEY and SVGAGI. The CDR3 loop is CASTVGANTGELFF. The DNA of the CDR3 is TGTGCCAGCACGGTGGGAGCTAACACCGGGGAGCTGTTTTTT.

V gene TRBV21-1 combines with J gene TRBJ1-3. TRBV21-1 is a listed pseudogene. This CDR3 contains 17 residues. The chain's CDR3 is CASSKEAFSAAVHTIYF. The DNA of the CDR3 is TGTGCCAGCAGCAAAGAAGCCTTCAGCGCCGCTGTACACACCATATATTTT.

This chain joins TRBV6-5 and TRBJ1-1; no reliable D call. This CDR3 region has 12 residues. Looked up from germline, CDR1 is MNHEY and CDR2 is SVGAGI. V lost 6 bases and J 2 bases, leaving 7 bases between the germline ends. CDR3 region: CASRYLNTEAFF. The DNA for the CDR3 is TGTGCCAGCAGGTATCTTAACACTGAAGCTTTCTTT.

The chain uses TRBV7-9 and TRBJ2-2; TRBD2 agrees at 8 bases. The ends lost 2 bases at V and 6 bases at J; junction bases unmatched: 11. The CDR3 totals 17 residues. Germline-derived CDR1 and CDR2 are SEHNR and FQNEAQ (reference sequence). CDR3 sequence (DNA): TGTGCCAGCAGCTTAATATCCGGACTAGCCCGCCCCGGGGAGCTGTTTTTT. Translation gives CASSLISGLARPGELFF.

The CDR3 bases are TGTGCCAGCAGCGGACGGGACAGGGCTAATTCACCCCTCCACTTT. This translates into CASSGRDRANSPLHF. The genes are TRBV11-2 and TRBJ1-6; TRBD1 agrees at 9 bases. V was clipped by 5 bases and J by 6 bases; unmatched bases: 5. Germline CDR1 SGHAT, CDR2 FQNNGV. The CDR3 consists of 15 residues.

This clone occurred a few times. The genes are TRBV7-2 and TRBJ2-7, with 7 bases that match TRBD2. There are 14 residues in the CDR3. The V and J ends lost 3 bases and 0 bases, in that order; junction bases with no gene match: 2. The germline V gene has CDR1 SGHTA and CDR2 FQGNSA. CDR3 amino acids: CASSFGTNSYEQYF. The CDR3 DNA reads TGTGCCAGCAGCTTCGGGACTAACTCCTACGAGCAGTACTTC.